These T cell receptor beta chains were read from a single sample in a study of blood T cells in healthy people across ages. TCRdb reanalysed the 5' RACE reads using MiXCR and keeps one entry per CDR3 protein. The sample has hundreds of thousands of distinct CDR3 sequences; roughly 50% are singletons. Material: blood. The receptors were sampled from a man aged 55-75 years in good health. Both conserved end residues are part of each CDR3. The D gene is left open where the match is weak. Size values are once, few and many counts, or a class for expanded clones, and some rows have none.

>TRBV6-5|TRBJ2-7|TRBD2|-
TGTGCCAGCAGTTACAGAGCGGGAGGGCACTCCTACGAGCAGTACTTC
CASSYRAGGHSYEQYF
>TRBV12-3/TRBV12-4|TRBJ2-5|-|-
TGTGCCAGCAGTTCACAGGGTATGCGGGAGACCCAGTACTTC
CASSSQGMRETQYF
>TRBV6-6|TRBJ2-5|-|few
TGTGCCAGCAGTTTCCGACAGGCCCAAGAGACCCAGTACTTC
CASSFRQAQETQYF
>TRBV29-1|TRBJ2-3|-|few
TGCAGCGTTGTAACCAGGGCAGATACGCAGTATTTT
CSVVTRADTQYF
>TRBV29-1|TRBJ2-5|-|few
TGCAGCGTTGAGGGACCGAGGGAGACCCAGTACTTC
CSVEGPRETQYF
>TRBV5-1|TRBJ2-7|TRBD1|-
TGCGCCGGCAGCAACAGGGGGCAGAGCTCCTACGAGCAGTACTTC
CAGSNRGQSSYEQYF
>TRBV29-1|TRBJ2-1|-|few
TGCAGCGTTGACAAGGAAACAGATGAGCAGTTCTTC
CSVDKETDEQFF
>TRBV29-1|TRBJ2-7|TRBD1|-
TGCAGCGCAAAGGACAGGACCTACGAGCAGTACTTC
CSAKDRTYEQYF
>TRBV3-1|TRBJ2-1|-|-
TGTGCCAGCAGCCAACGGGGGGCCCCATACAATGAGCAGTTCTTC
CASSQRGAPYNEQFF
>TRBV7-2|TRBJ2-7|TRBD2|-
TGTGCCAGCAGCTTAGTGGTTAGCGGGGGCTACGAGCAGTACTTC
CASSLVVSGGYEQYF
>TRBV7-2|TRBJ1-5|TRBD1|-
TGTGCCAGCAGCTTAGAAGGACAGGGATTCCTGGCCCAGCATTTT
CASSLEGQGFLAQHF
>TRBV20-1|TRBJ2-1|TRBD1|-
TGCAGTGCTAGAACCGGGACAGGGCCCAATGAGCAGTTCTTC
CSARTGTGPNEQFF
>TRBV20-1|TRBJ2-5|-|-
TGCAGTGCTAGAGCCCCCCCTACCCCGGACCCCGGCCAAGAGACCCAGTACTTC
CSARAPPTPDPGQETQYF
>TRBV7-2|TRBJ1-6|TRBD1|-
TGTGCCAGCAGCCACAGGGACAGACCTTCGCTTAATTCACCCCTCCACTTT
CASSHRDRPSLNSPLHF
>TRBV2|TRBJ1-4|-|once
TGTGCCAGCAATACAGTGGAGGGGGAAAAACTGTTTTTT
CASNTVEGEKLFF
>TRBV6-1|TRBJ1-2|TRBD1|few
TGTGCCAGCAGTGAAAGGCAGGGGGCAAACTATGGCTACACCTTC
CASSERQGANYGYTF
>TRBV24-1|TRBJ2-3|-|-
TGTGCCACCAGTGAGGCGGGGGCAACAGATACGCAGTATTTT
CATSEAGATDTQYF